Shown below are 23 T cell receptor beta chains from a single sample sequenced in a study of OX40 agonist ivuxolimab in advanced cancers. Produced via immunoSEQ multiplex PCR; TCRdb's table is partial and in-frame only. The table lists approximately 26,000 clones, about 80% of them singletons. The material was CD4+ or CD8+ T cells sorted from blood, obtained in a trial of the OX40 agonist ivuxolimab. These receptors originate from an adult with an advanced solid tumor such as melanoma, head and neck, liver or kidney cancer.

This chain connects TRBV6-5 to TRBJ2-7; TRBD1 agrees at 8 bases. V gave up 5 bases and J gave up 2 bases; unmatched junction bases: 5. The CDR3 is 14 amino acids. Germline values: CDR1 MNHEY, CDR2 SVGAGI. The CDR3 nucleotides read TGTGCCAGCAGTCCAGGACAGGGAGCCTACGAGCAGTACTTC. Protein product: CASSPGQGAYEQYF.

The CDR3 protein is CASSFRDRGHEQFF. CDR3 bases: TGTGCCAGCAGCTTCCGGGACAGGGGACATGAGCAGTTCTTC. The chain couples TRBV5-6 to TRBJ2-1, with 10 bases aligning to TRBD1. V lost 2 bases, J lost 8 bases, and 4 bases stayed unmatched. Germline CDR1 and CDR2: SGHDT and YYEEEE. The CDR3 spans 14 residues.

This rearrangement joins TRBV2 to TRBJ1-4, with 9 bases lining up with TRBD1. CDR1 and CDR2 (germline): SNHLY, FYNNEI. The CDR3 extends over 15 amino acids. After removal of 5 bases from V and 5 bases from J, the junction contained 6 bases not matched to a gene. The CDR3 DNA reads TGTGCCAGCAGTCTACAGGGGGCCCTCAATGAAAAACTGTTTTTT. Its translation: CASSLQGALNEKLFF.

This clone came up a few times. The gene calls are TRBV9 and TRBJ2-5; D not resolved. The germline CDR1 and CDR2 sequences are SGDLS and YYNGEE. The ends were cut back, 0 bases at V and 5 bases at J, with 17 bases in the middle. The CDR3 spans 16 residues. This CDR3 is CASSVGRRAFDETQYF. The CDR3 nucleotides are TGTGCCAGCAGCGTAGGGAGAAGGGCATTTGACGAGACCCAGTACTTC.

This clone was seen only a few times. The chain recombines TRBV4-2 with TRBJ2-7; no reliable D call. Germline CDR1 LGHNA, CDR2 YNFKEQ. The CDR3 has 15 residues. Trimming took 0 bases from V and 0 from J, leaving 9 bases between them. CDR3 sequence reads: CASSQDRSYSYEQYF. The CDR3 DNA sequence: TGTGCCAGCAGCCAAGACAGGTCGTACTCCTACGAGCAGTACTTC.

The sample holds one count of this clone. The chain recombines TRBV12-5 with TRBJ1-4; maybe TRBD1 (6 bases). Germline V gene data show CDR1 as LGHNT and CDR2 as FRNRAP. The CDR3 runs to 14 residues. The CDR3 protein is CDHTQHRANEKLFF. The CDR3 DNA follows: TGTGACCACACCCAGCACAGGGCCAATGAAAAACTGTTTTTT.

This chain connects TRBV7-2 to TRBJ2-7; D is possibly TRBD1 (6 bases). Germline V lookup: CDR1 SGHTA, CDR2 FQGNSA. The V gene lost 4 bases and the J gene lost 2 bases, with 9 bases spanning the gap. The CDR3 covers 13 residues. DNA of the CDR3: TGTGCCAGCAGCTACCGACAGGCCTACGAGCAGTACTTC. The encoded protein is CASSYRQAYEQYF.

The rearrangement uses TRBV19 and TRBJ1-5; D is possibly TRBD1 (5 bases). CDR3 length equals 14 residues. Germline CDR1 and CDR2: LNHDA and SQIVND (reference sequence). The ends were cut back, 2 bases at V and 2 bases at J, with 7 bases in the middle. The chain's CDR3 is CASSIRDGNQPQHF. The CDR3 DNA reads as TGTGCCAGTAGTATAAGGGACGGCAATCAGCCCCAGCATTTT.

The rearrangement uses TRBV30 and TRBJ1-2, with TRBD1 matching over 7 bases. The CDR3 extends over 16 amino acids. Trimming took 3 bases from V and 8 from J; bases not matched to a gene: 18. Germline V gene data show CDR1 as GTSNPN and CDR2 as SVGIG (reference sequence). The CDR3 region is CAWRENRDRELGGYTF. CDR3 DNA: TGTGCCTGGAGGGAAAATCGGGACAGAGAATTAGGAGGCTACACCTTC.

V and J are TRBV19 and TRBJ2-7; 8 bases match TRBD2. J gave up 4 bases and V 3 bases, and 8 bases lay outside the gene matches. In germline, CDR1 is LNHDA, CDR2 SQIVND (reference sequence). This CDR3 contains 15 residues. The CDR3 region is CASSMRGGGFYEQYF. CDR3 nucleotide sequence: TGTGCCAGTAGTATGCGTGGCGGGGGGTTTTACGAGCAGTACTTC.

This clone was observed a handful of times. The gene calls are TRBV19 and TRBJ1-1; 7 nucleotides match TRBD1. Germline V gene data show CDR1 as LNHDA and CDR2 as SQIVND (reference sequence). CDR3 length equals 12 residues. With 6 bases clipped from V and 5 bases from J, the junction kept 3 bases outside the gene matches. The CDR3 region has the DNA TGTGCCAGTAGCCTCAGGGGGACTGAAGCTTTCTTT. This codes for CASSLRGTEAFF.

The chain employs TRBV4-1 and TRBJ1-1, with D unclear. The V and J ends lost 1 base and 0 bases respectively, with 18 bases between them. Germline values: CDR1 MGHRA, CDR2 YSYEKL. There are 18 residues in the CDR3. The CDR3 DNA reads as TGCGCCAGCAGCCAAGGAGTTGGCAAGGGTAGTTTGAACACTGAAGCTTTCTTT. Translated, it gives CASSQGVGKGSLNTEAFF.

CDR3 in DNA: TGTGCCAGCAGTTCCGTGGATTCCTACGAGCAGTACTTC. Its translation: CASSSVDSYEQYF. The rearrangement joins TRBV27 to TRBJ2-7; no clear D. The length of the CDR3 is 13 residues. Deletions cut 4 bases from V and 1 base from J, with 8 bases between. Germline V gene sequence: CDR1 MNHEY, CDR2 SMNVEV (reference sequence).

CDR3 amino acids: CASSLGQGGTEAFF. Written as DNA, the CDR3 is TGTGCCAGCAGTCTTGGGCAGGGTGGGACTGAAGCTTTCTTT. The J gene is TRBJ1-1, the V gene TRBV2; perhaps TRBD1 as D (5 bases). The germline V gene encodes CDR1 SNHLY and CDR2 FYNNEI. The CDR3 contains 14 residues. Deletions cut 5 bases from V and 5 bases from J, with 15 bases between. Supplemented by reference TRBV2 and TRBJ1-1, the full variable domain reads EPEVTQTPSHQVTQMGQEVILRCVPISNHLYFYWYRQILGQKVEFLVSFYNNEISEKSEIFDDQFSVERPDGSNFTLKIRSTKLEDSAMYFCASSLGQGGTEAFFGQGTRLTVV.

The chain recombines TRBV19 with TRBJ1-4, with 9 bases fitting TRBD1. Germline trimming cut 5 bases from V and 5 bases from J; bases unmatched to any gene: 6. CDR3 length equals 15 residues. From germline, CDR1 is LNHDA and CDR2 SQIVND (reference sequence). The CDR3 protein is CASSATGGLNEKLFF. The DNA for the CDR3 is TGTGCCAGTAGTGCAACAGGGGGCCTGAATGAAAAACTGTTTTTT.

V usage is TRBV27 and J usage is TRBJ1-1; 10 bases fit TRBD1. CDR1 is MNHEY and CDR2 is SMNVEV in the germline V gene (reference sequence). The CDR3 sequence is 16 residues long. V was clipped by 0 bases and J by 4 bases; unmatched bases: 5. Here the CDR3 reads CASSLSGTGAGTEAFF. The CDR3 nucleotides read TGTGCCAGCAGTTTATCCGGGACAGGGGCCGGCACTGAAGCTTTCTTT.

V gene TRBV28 combines with J gene TRBJ2-7; 9 nucleotides match TRBD2. J lost 0 bases, V lost 2 bases, and 5 bases had no gene match. The CDR3 is 16 residues long. Germline CDR1 reads MDHEN; CDR2 reads SYDVKM. The CDR3 nucleotides are TGTGCCAGCAGTTTAGGCGCTAGCGGGGACTCCTACGAGCAGTACTTC. As protein: CASSLGASGDSYEQYF.

This chain connects TRBV12-5 to TRBJ2-3; no definite D call. CDR3 length: 12 amino acids. The V and J ends lost 5 bases and 1 base respectively, with 4 bases between them. Germline CDR1 and CDR2: LGHNT and FRNRAP. The CDR3 loop is CASGPRTDTQYF. The CDR3 nucleotides read TGTGCTAGTGGTCCCCGCACAGATACGCAGTATTTT.

This clone was detected once. The chain joins TRBV19 to TRBJ1-1, with a weak D call TRBD1 (5 bases). CDR3 length: 13 amino acids. Germline V lookup: CDR1 LNHDA, CDR2 SQIVND (reference sequence). Between the trimmed V and J ends, which lost 0 bases and 6 bases, there was a span of 8 bases. CDR3 loop: CASSIERGSEAFF. The CDR3 DNA reads TGTGCCAGTAGTATAGAAAGGGGATCTGAAGCTTTCTTT.

The gene calls are TRBV15 and TRBJ1-3; a possible D gene is TRBD1 (6 bases). The V end was cut by 5 bases, the J end by 2 bases, with 16 bases between. Germline V gene sequence: CDR1 LNHNV, CDR2 YYDKDF (reference sequence). The CDR3 length is 16 residues. The CDR3 DNA reads TGTGCCACCAGCGGGGTGGAAGGGGGAACTGGAAACACCATATATTTT. Amino acid sequence: CATSGVEGGTGNTIYF.

This clone was seen a few times. The chain employs TRBV7-2 and TRBJ2-5; D possibly matches TRBD1 or TRBD2 (5 bases each). Trimming removed 5 bases at V and 9 bases at J, with 13 bases between. The CDR3 has 12 residues. CDR1 and CDR2 from the germline V gene are SGHTA and FQGNSA. The CDR3 DNA reads as TGTGCCAGCAGCCGGGGACGGGCGGCCCAGTACTTC. Its protein product is CASSRGRAAQYF. Full variable domain (remainder filled in from reference TRBV7-2 and TRBJ2-5): GAGVSQSPSNKVTEKGKDVELRCDPISGHTALYWYRQSLGQGLEFLIYFQGNSAPDKSGLPSDRFSAERTGGSVSTLTIQRTQQEDSAVYLCASSRGRAAQYFGPGTRLLVL.

The J gene is TRBJ2-5, the V gene TRBV5-1; D is perhaps TRBD2 (6 bases). This CDR3 is 14 amino acids long. Trimming cost V 0 bases and J 5 bases, with 11 bases left between them. Germline loops: CDR1 SGHRS, CDR2 YFSETQ. The CDR3: CASSLGLDRETQYF. DNA of the CDR3: TGCGCCAGCAGCTTGGGACTAGACCGGGAGACCCAGTACTTC.

The chain uses TRBV27 and TRBJ2-3; possible D gene TRBD2, 5 bases. The CDR3 sequence is 15 residues long. V was pared by 6 bases and J by 2 bases, with 15 bases between. Germline lookup yields CDR1 MNHEY and CDR2 SMNVEV (reference sequence). CDR3 in amino acids: CASSPRRVSTDTQYF. As DNA, the CDR3 is TGTGCCAGCAGCCCTAGGCGGGTCTCCACAGATACGCAGTATTTT.